A selection of T cell receptor beta chains follows, all from one sample in a study of response to subunit inactivated influenza vaccine. MiXCR was run by TCRdb on the RT-PCR reads, yielding one entry per CDR3 protein. The profile shows a few hundred thousand distinct CDR3 sequences, 11% to 15% of them singletons. Sample: PBMCs from blood, taken approximately 12 days after vaccination. These TCRs come from a man aged 50-59 years who received an inactivated influenza vaccine. The CDR3 runs from the conserved cysteine through the conserved F or W. D genes are given only for firm matches. Size is omitted from some rows. Given values are once, few, many or a class for expanded clones.

>NA|16|TRBV29-1|TRBJ2-3|many
CSVVSSVLGSTDTQYF
TGCAGCGTTGTATCTAGCGTCTTGGGTAGCACAGATACGCAGTATTTT
>NA|14|TRBV11-3|TRBJ2-1|few
CASSINGRWDEQFF
TGTGCCAGCAGCATCAATGGGCGGTGGGATGAGCAGTTCTTC
>NA|15|TRBV12-3/TRBV12-4|TRBJ2-3|few
CASSLRPGRTDTQYF
TGTGCCAGCAGTTTACGGCCAGGGCGCACAGATACGCAGTATTTT
>TRBD1|15|TRBV7-8|TRBJ2-7|few
CASSPGGGHSYEQYF
TGTGCCAGCAGCCCAGGGGGCGGACATTCGTACGAGCAGTACTTC
>TRBD2|14|TRBV29-1|TRBJ2-7|NA
CSVRLAGVPYEQYF
TGCAGCGTAAGACTAGCGGGAGTTCCCTACGAGCAGTACTTC
>NA|16|TRBV15|TRBJ1-2|few
CATSRGSEGRAYGYTF
TGTGCCACCAGCAGAGGGTCGGAGGGGCGAGCCTATGGCTACACCTTC
>NA|13|TRBV12-3/TRBV12-4|TRBJ2-7|few
CASSLHGLYEQYF
TGTGCCAGCAGTTTACACGGCTTATACGAGCAGTACTTC
>TRBD2|15|TRBV20-1|TRBJ2-5|NA
CSAGVAGKGQETQYF
TGCAGTGCTGGGGTAGCGGGAAAGGGCCAAGAGACCCAGTACTTC
>NA|14|TRBV24-1|TRBJ2-2|NA
CATSDSGWPGELFF
TGTGCCACCAGTGATTCGGGGTGGCCCGGGGAGCTGTTTTTT
>NA|16|TRBV4-3|TRBJ2-5|few
CASSQDRGLIQETQYF
TGCGCCAGCAGCCAAGATAGGGGACTCATTCAAGAGACCCAGTACTTC
>TRBD2|12|TRBV29-1|TRBJ2-7|NA
CSGSVGRNEQYF
TGCAGCGGGAGCGTCGGGAGGAACGAGCAGTACTTC
>NA|12|TRBV29-1|TRBJ1-2|NA
CSVAGSGYGYTF
TGCAGCGTGGCGGGATCCGGGTATGGCTACACCTTC
>NA|14|TRBV7-9|TRBJ2-5|few
CASSLYGGQETQYF
TGTGCCAGCAGCTTATACGGGGGACAAGAGACCCAGTACTTC
>NA|14|TRBV12-3/TRBV12-4|TRBJ2-2|many
CASSVWGNTGELFF
TGTGCCAGCAGTGTTTGGGGGAACACCGGGGAGCTGTTTTTT
>TRBD1|16|TRBV5-1|TRBJ2-7|NA
CASSLGGTGFPYEQYF
TGCGCCAGCAGCTTGGGCGGGACAGGGTTCCCCTACGAGCAGTACTTC
>NA|16|TRBV19|TRBJ2-5|NA
CASSNAPKEGEETQYF
TGTGCCAGTAGTAATGCCCCGAAGGAAGGCGAAGAGACCCAGTACTTC
>NA|13|TRBV6-2/TRBV6-3|TRBJ2-3|NA
CASSSQRTDTQYF
TGTGCCAGCAGTTCCCAACGCACAGATACGCAGTATTTT
>TRBD2|15|TRBV6-2/TRBV6-3|TRBJ2-1|NA
CASRPSGGARNEQFF
TGTGCCAGCAGACCAAGCGGGGGGGCGCGAAATGAGCAGTTCTTC
>TRBD1|17|TRBV7-2|TRBJ1-3|few
CASSSTQGADSGNTIYF
TGTGCCAGCAGCTCTACGCAGGGGGCAGACTCTGGAAACACCATATATTTT
>TRBD2|15|TRBV5-1|TRBJ2-5|few
CASSEGLAEAETQYF
TGCGCCAGCAGCGAGGGACTAGCCGAGGCGGAGACCCAGTACTTC
>NA|16|TRBV7-9|TRBJ1-3|few
CASSLEPGISGNTIYF
TGTGCCAGCAGCTTAGAGCCAGGGATCTCTGGAAACACCATATATTTT
>NA|17|TRBV12-3/TRBV12-4|TRBJ2-6|NA
CASSFWDRASGANVLTF
TGTGCCAGCAGTTTTTGGGACCGAGCCTCTGGGGCCAACGTCCTGACTTTC
>TRBD2|15|TRBV9|TRBJ2-7|few
CASSVGSGGNYEQYF
TGTGCCAGCAGCGTAGGGAGCGGGGGGAATTACGAGCAGTACTTC
>TRBD2|15|TRBV6-1|TRBJ2-3|few
CASSNSGRSTDTQYF
TGTGCCAGCAGCAATAGCGGGAGAAGCACAGATACGCAGTATTTT
>NA|14|TRBV20-1|TRBJ2-1|NA
CSARTGVAFHEQFF
TGCAGTGCTAGAACCGGGGTGGCCTTCCATGAGCAGTTCTTC
>TRBD2|15|TRBV9|TRBJ2-7|NA
CASSPNSGGLYEQYF
TGTGCCAGCAGCCCCAATAGCGGGGGACTCTACGAGCAGTACTTC
>NA|13|TRBV7-9|TRBJ2-7|few
CASTRTEFHEQYF
TGTGCCAGCACCAGGACAGAGTTTCACGAGCAGTACTTC